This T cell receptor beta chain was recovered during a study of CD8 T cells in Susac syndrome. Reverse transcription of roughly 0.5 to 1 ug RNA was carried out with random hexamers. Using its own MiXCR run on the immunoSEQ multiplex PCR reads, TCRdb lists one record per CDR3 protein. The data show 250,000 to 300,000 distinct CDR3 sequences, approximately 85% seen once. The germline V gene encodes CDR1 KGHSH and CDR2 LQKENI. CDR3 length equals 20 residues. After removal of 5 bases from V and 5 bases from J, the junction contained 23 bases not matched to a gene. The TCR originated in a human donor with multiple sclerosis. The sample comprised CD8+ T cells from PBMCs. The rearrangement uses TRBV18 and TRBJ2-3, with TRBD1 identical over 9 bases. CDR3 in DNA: TGTGCCAGCTCATCCCTCCTACGAATCTTACAGGGGGCGGACGGAGATACGCAGTATTTT. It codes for CASSSLLRILQGADGDTQYF.